This entry features one T cell receptor beta chain sequence. Germline is not matched at one junction end, which may reflect a read error. The data originate from a study of CD8+CD57+ T cells in acquired aplastic anemia. The use of genomic DNA as template underpinned the TCR beta VDJ and CDR3 profiling. MiXCR, run by TCRdb on the reads, gives a single entry per CDR3 protein. In the table there are 400,000 to 450,000 distinct CDR3 sequences, roughly 64% of which are singletons. The germline CDR1 and CDR2 sequences are SGHTA and FQGNSA. The CDR3 consists of 14 residues. The receptor comes from a human donor in good health, serving as a control. The sample consisted of sorted CD4+, CD8+, or CD8+CD57+ T cells (not recorded which) from PBMCs. J is TRBJ1-4 and V is TRBV7-2; weak D call: TRBD1 (6 bases). The CDR3 spells CASSNREYGDGYTF. The CDR3 bases are TGTGCCAGCAGCAACAGGGAGTACGGCGATGGCTACACCTTT.